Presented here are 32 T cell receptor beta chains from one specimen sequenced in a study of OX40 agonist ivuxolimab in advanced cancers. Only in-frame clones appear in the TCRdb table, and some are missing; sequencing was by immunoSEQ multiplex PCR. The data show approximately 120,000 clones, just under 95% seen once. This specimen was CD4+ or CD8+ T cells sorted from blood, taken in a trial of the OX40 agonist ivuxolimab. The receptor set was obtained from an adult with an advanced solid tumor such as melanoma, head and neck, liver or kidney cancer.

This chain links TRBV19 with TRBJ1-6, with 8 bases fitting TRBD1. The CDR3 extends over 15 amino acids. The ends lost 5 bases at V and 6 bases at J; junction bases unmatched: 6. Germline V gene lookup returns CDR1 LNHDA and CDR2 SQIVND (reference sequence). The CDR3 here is CASSVDRVGNSPLHF. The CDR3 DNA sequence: TGTGCCAGTAGTGTGGACAGGGTGGGTAATTCACCCCTCCACTTT.

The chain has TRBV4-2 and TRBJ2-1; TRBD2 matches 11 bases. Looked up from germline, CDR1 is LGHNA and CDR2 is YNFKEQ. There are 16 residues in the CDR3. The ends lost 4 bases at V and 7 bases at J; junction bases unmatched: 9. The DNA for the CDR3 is TGTGCCAGCAGCCTATTAGCGGGAGGGCCCGGGAATGAGCAGTTCTTC. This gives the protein CASSLLAGGPGNEQFF.

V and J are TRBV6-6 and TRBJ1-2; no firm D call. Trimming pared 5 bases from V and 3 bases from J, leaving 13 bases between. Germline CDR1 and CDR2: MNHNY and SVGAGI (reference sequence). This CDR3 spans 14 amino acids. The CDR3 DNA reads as TGTGCCAGCAGTAAGGGTTTTCTTGACTATGGCTACACCTTC. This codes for CASSKGFLDYGYTF.

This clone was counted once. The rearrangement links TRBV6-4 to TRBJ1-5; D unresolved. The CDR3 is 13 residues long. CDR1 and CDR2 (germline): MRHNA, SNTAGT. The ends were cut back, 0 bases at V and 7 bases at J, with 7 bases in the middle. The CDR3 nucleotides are TGTGCCAGCAGTGACTCGGACGGCCAGCCCCAGCATTTT. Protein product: CASSDSDGQPQHF.

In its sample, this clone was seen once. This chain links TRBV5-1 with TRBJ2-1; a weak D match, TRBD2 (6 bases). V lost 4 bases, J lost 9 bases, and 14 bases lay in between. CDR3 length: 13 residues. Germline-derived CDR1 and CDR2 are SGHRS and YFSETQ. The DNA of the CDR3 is TGCGCCAGCAGCACCTCGGACTATGGTGAGCAGTTCTTC. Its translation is CASSTSDYGEQFF.

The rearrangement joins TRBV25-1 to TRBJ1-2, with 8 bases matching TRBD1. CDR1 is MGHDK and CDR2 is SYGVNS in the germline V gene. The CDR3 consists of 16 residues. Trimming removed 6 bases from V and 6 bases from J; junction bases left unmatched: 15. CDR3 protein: CASRDGTGPTRDGYTF. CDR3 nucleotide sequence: TGTGCCAGCAGGGACGGGACAGGACCTACACGGGATGGCTACACCTTC.

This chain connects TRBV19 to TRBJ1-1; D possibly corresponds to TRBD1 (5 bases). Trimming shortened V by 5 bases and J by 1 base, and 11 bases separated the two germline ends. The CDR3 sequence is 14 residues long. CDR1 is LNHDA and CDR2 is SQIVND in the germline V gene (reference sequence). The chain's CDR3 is CASSSETANTEAFF. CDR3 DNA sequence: TGTGCCAGTAGTTCCGAGACAGCGAACACTGAAGCTTTCTTT.

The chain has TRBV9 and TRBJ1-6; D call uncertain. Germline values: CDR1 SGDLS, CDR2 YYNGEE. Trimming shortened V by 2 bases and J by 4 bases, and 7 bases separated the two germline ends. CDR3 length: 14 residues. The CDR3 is CASSVGPYNSPLHF. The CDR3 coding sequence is TGTGCCAGCAGCGTGGGTCCTTATAATTCACCCCTCCACTTT.

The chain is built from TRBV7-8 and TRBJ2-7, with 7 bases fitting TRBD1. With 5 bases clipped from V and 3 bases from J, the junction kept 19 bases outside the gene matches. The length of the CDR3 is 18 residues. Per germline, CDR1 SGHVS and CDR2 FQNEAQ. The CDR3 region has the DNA TGTGCCAGCAGCACCACGACAGGGTTGGCGGGTTTCAGCTACGAGCAGTACTTC. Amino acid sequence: CASSTTTGLAGFSYEQYF.

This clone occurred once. CDR3 nucleotide sequence: TGTGCCAGCAGCATAATAGCGGGAGGGCATAGCGAGCAGTACTTC. This translates into CASSIIAGGHSEQYF. The chain carries TRBV7-8 and TRBJ2-7; 11 bases align to TRBD2. CDR3 length equals 15 residues. Germline V gene lookup returns CDR1 SGHVS and CDR2 FQNEAQ. Losses at the gene ends were 5 bases for V and 6 bases for J; bases not matched to a gene: 9.

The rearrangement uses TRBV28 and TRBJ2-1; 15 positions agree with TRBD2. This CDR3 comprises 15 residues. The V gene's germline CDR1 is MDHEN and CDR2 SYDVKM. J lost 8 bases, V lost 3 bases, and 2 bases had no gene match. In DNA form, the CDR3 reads TGTGCCAGCAGTTTCGGACTAGCGGGAGGGTATGAGCAGTTCTTC. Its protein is CASSFGLAGGYEQFF.

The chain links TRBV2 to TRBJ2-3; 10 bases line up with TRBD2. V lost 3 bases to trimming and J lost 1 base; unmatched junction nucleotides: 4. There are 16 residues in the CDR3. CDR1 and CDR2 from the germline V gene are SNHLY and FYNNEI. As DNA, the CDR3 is TGTGCCAGCAGTGATATCGGGACTAGCGGCACAGATACGCAGTATTTT. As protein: CASSDIGTSGTDTQYF.

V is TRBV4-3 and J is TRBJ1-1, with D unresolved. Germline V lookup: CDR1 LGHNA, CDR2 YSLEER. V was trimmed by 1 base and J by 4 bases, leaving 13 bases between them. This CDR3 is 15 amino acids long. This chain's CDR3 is CASSQVHLGSTEAFF. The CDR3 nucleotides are TGCGCCAGCAGCCAAGTCCACCTAGGGAGCACTGAAGCTTTCTTT.

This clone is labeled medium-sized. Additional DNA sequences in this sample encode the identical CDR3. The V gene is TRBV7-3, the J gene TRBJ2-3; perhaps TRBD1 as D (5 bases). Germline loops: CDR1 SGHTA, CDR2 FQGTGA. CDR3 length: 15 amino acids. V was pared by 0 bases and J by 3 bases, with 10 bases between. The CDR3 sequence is CASSLTGQGTDTQYF. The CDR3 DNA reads TGTGCCAGCAGCTTAACTGGACAAGGGACAGATACGCAGTATTTT.

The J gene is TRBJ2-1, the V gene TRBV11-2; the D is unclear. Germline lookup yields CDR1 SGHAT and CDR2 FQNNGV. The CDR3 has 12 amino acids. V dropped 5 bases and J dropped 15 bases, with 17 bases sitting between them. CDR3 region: CASSNSGHPRFF. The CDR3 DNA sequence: TGTGCCAGCAGCAACTCCGGGCACCCCCGGTTCTTC.

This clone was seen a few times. The CDR3 region is CASSLLGGEVYGYTF. CDR3 sequence (DNA): TGTGCCAGCAGTTTATTGGGGGGCGAGGTCTATGGCTACACCTTC. V usage is TRBV28 and J usage is TRBJ1-2, with D possibly TRBD1 on 6 matching bases. Germline V lookup: CDR1 MDHEN, CDR2 SYDVKM. The germline V and J ends were trimmed by 1 base and 4 bases, with 13 bases remaining between them. There are 15 residues in the CDR3.

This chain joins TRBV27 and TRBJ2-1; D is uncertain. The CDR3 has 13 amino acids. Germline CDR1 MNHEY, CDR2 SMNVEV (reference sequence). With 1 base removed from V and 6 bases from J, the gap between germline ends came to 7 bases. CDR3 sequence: CASSLFPGNEQFF. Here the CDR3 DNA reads TGTGCCAGCAGTTTATTCCCAGGCAATGAGCAGTTCTTC.

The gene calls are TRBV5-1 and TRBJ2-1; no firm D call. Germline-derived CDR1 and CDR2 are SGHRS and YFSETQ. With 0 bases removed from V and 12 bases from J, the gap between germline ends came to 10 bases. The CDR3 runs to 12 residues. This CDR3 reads CASSLETPLQFF. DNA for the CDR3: TGCGCCAGCAGCTTGGAAACCCCCCTGCAGTTCTTC.

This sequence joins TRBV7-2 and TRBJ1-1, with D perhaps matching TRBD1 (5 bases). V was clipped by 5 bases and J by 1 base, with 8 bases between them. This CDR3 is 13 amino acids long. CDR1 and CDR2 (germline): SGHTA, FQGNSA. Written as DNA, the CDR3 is TGTGCCAGCAGCCGCGGACAGAACACTGAAGCTTTCTTT. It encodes CASSRGQNTEAFF.

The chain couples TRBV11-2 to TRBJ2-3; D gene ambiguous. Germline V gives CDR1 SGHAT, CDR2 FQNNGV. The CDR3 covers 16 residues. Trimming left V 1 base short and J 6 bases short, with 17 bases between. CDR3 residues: CASSLVGVGYIDTQYF. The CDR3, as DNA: TGTGCCAGCAGCTTAGTAGGAGTCGGGTACATTGATACGCAGTATTTT.

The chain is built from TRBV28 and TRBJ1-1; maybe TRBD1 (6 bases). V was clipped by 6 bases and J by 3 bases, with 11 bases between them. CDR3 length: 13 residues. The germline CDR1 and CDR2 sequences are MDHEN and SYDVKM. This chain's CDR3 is CASSPRGDTEAFF. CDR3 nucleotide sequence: TGTGCCAGCAGCCCGAGGGGGGACACTGAAGCTTTCTTT.

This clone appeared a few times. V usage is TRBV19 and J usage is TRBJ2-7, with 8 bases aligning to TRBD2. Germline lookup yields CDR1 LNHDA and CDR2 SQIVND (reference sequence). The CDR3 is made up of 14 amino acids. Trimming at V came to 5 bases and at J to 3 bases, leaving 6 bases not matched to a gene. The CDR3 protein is CASSSGRAGYEQYF. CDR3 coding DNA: TGTGCCAGTAGTTCCGGGAGGGCCGGCTACGAGCAGTACTTC.

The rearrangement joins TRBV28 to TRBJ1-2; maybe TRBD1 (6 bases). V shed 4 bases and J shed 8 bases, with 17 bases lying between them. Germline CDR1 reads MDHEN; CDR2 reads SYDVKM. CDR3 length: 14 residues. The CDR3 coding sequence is TGTGCCAGCAGTTCCCATACAGGGTACCTCGGCTACACCTTC. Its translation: CASSSHTGYLGYTF.

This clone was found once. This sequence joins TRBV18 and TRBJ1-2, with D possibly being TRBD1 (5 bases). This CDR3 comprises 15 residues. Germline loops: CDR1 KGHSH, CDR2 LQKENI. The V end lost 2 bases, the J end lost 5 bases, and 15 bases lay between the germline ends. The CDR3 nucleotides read TGTGCCAGCTCACCAGTATGGCAGGGAGAATATGGCTACACCTTC. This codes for CASSPVWQGEYGYTF.

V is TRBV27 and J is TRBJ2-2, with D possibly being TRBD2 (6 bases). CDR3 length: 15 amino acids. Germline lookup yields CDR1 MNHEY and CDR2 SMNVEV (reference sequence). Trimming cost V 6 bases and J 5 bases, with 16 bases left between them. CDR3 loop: CASRLLALETGELFF. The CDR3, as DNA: TGTGCCAGCAGGCTACTAGCCCTGGAAACCGGGGAGCTGTTTTTT.

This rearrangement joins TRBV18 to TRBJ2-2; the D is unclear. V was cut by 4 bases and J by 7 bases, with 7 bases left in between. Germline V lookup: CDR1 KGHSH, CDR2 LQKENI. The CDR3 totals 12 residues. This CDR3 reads CASSLLNGELFF. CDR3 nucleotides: TGTGCCAGCTCACTTTTGAACGGGGAGCTGTTTTTT. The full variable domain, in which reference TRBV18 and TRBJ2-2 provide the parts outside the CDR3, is NAGVMQNPRHLVRRRGQEARLRCSPMKGHSHVYWYRQLPEEGLKFMVYLQKENIIDESGMPKERFSAEFPKEGPSILRIQQVVRGDSAAYFCASSLLNGELFFGEGSRLTVL.

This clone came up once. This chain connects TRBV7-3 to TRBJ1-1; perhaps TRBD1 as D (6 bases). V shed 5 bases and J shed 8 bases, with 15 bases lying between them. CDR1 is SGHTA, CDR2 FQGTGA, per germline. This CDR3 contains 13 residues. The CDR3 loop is CASSAGQHSEAFF. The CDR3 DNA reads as TGTGCCAGCAGCGCTGGACAGCATTCCGAAGCTTTCTTT. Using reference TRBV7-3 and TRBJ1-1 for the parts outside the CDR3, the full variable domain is GAGVSQTPSNKVTEKGKYVELRCDPISGHTALYWYRQSLGQGPEFLIYFQGTGAADDSGLPNDRFFAVRPEGSVSTLKIQRTERGDSAVYLCASSAGQHSEAFFGQGTRLTVV.

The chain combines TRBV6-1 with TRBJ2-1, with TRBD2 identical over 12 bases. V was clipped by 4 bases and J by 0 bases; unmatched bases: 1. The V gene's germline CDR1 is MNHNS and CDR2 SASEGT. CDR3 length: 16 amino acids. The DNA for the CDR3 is TGTGCCAGCAGTGCGACTAGCGGGAGCTCCTACAATGAGCAGTTCTTC. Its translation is CASSATSGSSYNEQFF.

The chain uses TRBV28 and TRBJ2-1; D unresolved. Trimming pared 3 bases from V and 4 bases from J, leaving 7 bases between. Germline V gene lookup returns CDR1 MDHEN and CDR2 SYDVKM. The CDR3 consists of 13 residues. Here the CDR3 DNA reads TGTGCCAGCAGTTTGACTCTTTACAATGAGCAGTTCTTC. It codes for CASSLTLYNEQFF.

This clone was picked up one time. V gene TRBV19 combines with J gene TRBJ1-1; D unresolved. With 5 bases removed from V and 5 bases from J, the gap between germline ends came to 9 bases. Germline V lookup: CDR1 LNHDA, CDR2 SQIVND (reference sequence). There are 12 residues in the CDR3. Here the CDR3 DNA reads TGTGCCAGTAGTCGGTTACGGACTGAAGCTTTCTTT. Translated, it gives CASSRLRTEAFF.

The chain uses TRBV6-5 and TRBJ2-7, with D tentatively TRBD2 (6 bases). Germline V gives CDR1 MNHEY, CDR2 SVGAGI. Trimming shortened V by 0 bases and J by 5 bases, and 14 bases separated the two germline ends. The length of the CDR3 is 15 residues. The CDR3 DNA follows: TGTGCCAGCAGTTACTCGCGACTAGGAGTCGACGAGCAGTACTTC. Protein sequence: CASSYSRLGVDEQYF.

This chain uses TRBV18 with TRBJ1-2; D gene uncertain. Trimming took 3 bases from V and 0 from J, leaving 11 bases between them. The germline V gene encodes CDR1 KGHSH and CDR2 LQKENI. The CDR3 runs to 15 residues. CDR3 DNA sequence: TGTGCCAGCTCACCTCAGGAGACGACTAACTATGGCTACACCTTC. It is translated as CASSPQETTNYGYTF.